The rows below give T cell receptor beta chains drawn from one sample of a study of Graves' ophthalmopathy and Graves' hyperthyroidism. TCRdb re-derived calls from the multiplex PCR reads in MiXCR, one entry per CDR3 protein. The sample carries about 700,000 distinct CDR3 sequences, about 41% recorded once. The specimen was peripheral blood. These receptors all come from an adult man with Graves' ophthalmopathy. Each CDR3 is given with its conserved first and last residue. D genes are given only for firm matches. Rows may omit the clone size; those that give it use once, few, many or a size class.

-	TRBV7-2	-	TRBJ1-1	CAWRGSTEAFF	TGTGCCTGGAGGGGTAGCACTGAAGCTTTCTTT
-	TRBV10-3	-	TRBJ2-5	CAIRRGWVEETQYF	TGTGCCATCAGGAGGGGGTGGGTGGAAGAGACCCAGTACTTC
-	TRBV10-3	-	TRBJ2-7	CASSPINVESDEQYF	TGTGCCAGCTCACCAATAAATGTTGAGAGCGACGAGCAGTACTTC
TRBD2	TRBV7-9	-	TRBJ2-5	CASSYRGDQETQYF	TGTGCCAGCAGCTACCGGGGGGACCAAGAGACCCAGTACTTC
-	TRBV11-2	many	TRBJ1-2	CASSLGQNRVHGYTF	TGTGCCAGCAGCTTAGGGCAGAACAGGGTGCATGGCTACACCTTC
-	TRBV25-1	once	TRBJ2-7	CAWSPKDEQYF	TGTGCCTGGAGTCCAAAGGACGAGCAGTACTTC
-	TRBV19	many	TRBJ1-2	CATNGNVAASLGYTF	TGTGCCACGAACGGTAATGTGGCGGCGAGCCTTGGCTACACCTTC
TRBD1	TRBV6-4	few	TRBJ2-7	CASSDRTGKTYEQYF	TGTGCCAGCAGTGACCGGACAGGGAAGACCTACGAGCAGTACTTC
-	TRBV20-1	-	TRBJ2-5	CSAKGGHKETQYF	TGCAGTGCTAAGGGGGGACACAAAGAGACCCAGTACTTC
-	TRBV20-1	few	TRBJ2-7	CSASPRSGASYEQYF	TGCAGTGCCTCCCCCCGTTCGGGGGCTTCCTACGAGCAGTACTTC
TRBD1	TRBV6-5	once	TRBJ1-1	CAISESGTGGRTEAFF	TGTGCCATCAGTGAGTCAGGGACAGGGGGCCGAACTGAAGCTTTCTTT
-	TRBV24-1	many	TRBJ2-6	CATSDFAAGANVLTF	TGTGCCACCAGTGATTTCGCCGCTGGGGCCAACGTCCTGACTTTC
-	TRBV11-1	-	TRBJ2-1	CASSLSRRYRYNEQFF	TGTGCCAGCAGCTTAAGTAGGCGGTACCGATACAATGAGCAGTTCTTC
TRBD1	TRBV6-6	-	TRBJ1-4	CASRSSGTANEKLFF	TGTGCCAGCAGAAGTTCCGGGACAGCTAATGAAAAACTGTTTTTT
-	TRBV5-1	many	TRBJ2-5	CASSLFGKETQYF	TGCGCCAGCAGCTTGTTCGGTAAAGAGACCCAGTACTTC
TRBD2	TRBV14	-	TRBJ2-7	CASSPPGRDEQYF	TGTGCCAGCTCACCCCCCGGGAGGGACGAGCAGTACTTC
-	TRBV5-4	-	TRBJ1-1	CASSPRSRGGTEAFF	TGTGCCAGCAGCCCGAGGTCCAGGGGAGGAACTGAAGCTTTCTTT
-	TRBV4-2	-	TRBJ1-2	CASSQDWGRGVLGYGYTF	TGTGCCAGCAGCCAAGATTGGGGGCGGGGGGTTCTGGGGTATGGCTACACCTTC
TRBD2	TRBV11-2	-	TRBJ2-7	CASSDPLAGVHEQYF	TGTGCCAGCAGCGACCCTCTAGCGGGAGTTCATGAGCAGTACTTC
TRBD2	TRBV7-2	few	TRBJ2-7	CASSQVETSGVREQYF	TGTGCCAGCAGCCAAGTTGAAACTAGCGGGGTACGCGAGCAGTACTTC
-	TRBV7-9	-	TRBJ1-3	CASSQDGGPGNTIYF	TGTGCCAGCAGCCAAGATGGCGGGCCTGGAAACACCATATATTTT
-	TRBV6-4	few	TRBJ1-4	CASSDSIGRTNEKLFF	TGTGCCAGCAGTGACTCGATAGGCAGAACTAATGAAAAACTGTTTTTT
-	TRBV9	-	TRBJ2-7	CASSVEPGPVYEQYF	TGTGCCAGCAGCGTAGAACCAGGGCCGGTGTACGAGCAGTACTTC
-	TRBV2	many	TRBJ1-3	CASRDSTGPGGNTIYF	TGTGCCAGCAGGGACTCGACCGGCCCGGGAGGAAACACCATATATTTT
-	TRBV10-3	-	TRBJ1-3	CAISELWSSSGNTTYF	TGTGCCATCAGTGAACTGTGGTCTTCCTCTGGAAACACCACATATTTT
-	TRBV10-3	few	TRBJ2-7	CAISWDYEQYF	TGTGCCATCAGTTGGGATTACGAGCAGTACTTC
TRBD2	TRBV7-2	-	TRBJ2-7	CASSLAQAGSSGEQYF	TGTGCCAGCAGCTTAGCGCAAGCGGGGTCCAGTGGCGAGCAGTACTTC
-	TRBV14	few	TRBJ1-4	CASSQNRDSYEKLFF	TGTGCCAGCAGCCAAAACCGGGACTCCTATGAAAAACTGTTTTTT
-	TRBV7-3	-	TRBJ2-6	CASSSPSGGANVLTF	TGTGCCAGCAGCTCACCGTCAGGGGGGGCCAACGTCCTGACTTTC
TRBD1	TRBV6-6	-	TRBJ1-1	CASGFDRGGTEAFF	TGTGCCAGCGGATTCGACAGGGGGGGGACTGAAGCTTTCTTT
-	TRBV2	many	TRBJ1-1	CASSGATEAFF	TGTGCCAGCAGTGGGGCCACTGAAGCTTTCTTT
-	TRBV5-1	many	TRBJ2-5	CASSSTGRREETQYF	TGCGCCAGCAGCTCGACGGGGCGGAGGGAAGAGACCCAGTACTTC
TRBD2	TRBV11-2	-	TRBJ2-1	CASSRAGSYNEQFF	TGTGCCAGCAGTAGAGCGGGGAGCTACAATGAGCAGTTCTTC
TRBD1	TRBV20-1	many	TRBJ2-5	CSVSATGGQETQYF	TGCAGTGTATCTGCGACAGGGGGCCAAGAGACCCAGTACTTC
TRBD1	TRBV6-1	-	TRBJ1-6	CASSSGTGVEALHF	TGTGCCAGCAGTTCCGGGACAGGGGTCGAAGCCCTCCACTTT
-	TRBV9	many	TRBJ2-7	CASSVGGQAYEQYF	TGTGCCAGCAGCGTAGGAGGCCAAGCCTACGAGCAGTACTTC